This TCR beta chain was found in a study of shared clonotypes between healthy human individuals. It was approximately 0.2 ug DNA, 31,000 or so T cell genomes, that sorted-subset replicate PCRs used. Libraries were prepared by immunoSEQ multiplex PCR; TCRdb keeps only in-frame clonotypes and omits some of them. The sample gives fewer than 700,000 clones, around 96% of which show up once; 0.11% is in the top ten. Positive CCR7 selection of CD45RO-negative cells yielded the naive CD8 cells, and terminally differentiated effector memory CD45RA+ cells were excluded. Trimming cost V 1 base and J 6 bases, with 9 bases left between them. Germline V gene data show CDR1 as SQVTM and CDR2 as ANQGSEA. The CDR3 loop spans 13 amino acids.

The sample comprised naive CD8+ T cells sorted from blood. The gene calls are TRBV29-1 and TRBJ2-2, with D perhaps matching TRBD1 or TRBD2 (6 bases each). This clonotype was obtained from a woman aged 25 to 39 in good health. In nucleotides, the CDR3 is TGCAGCGTTGAAGTGGAGGGGGCCGGGGAGCTGTTTTTT. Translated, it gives CSVEVEGAGELFF.